This T cell receptor (beta chain) emerged from a study of identical twins. Study conclusions and caveats: There were fewer insertions in abundant cord blood beta clonotypes, but memory repertoires showed no such pattern.

As concerns this clonotype: What it binds is unknown.

J lost 7 bases, V lost 1 base, and 13 bases had no gene match. CDR1 and CDR2 (germline): SGHRS, YFSETQ. CDR3 size: 16 residues. A universal primer site was created by template switching, with the cDNA bearing unique molecular identifiers. TCRdb passed the 5' RACE reads through MiXCR, listing each CDR3 protein once. The sample records about 390,000 distinct CDR3 sequences, about 9% being singletons. This receptor was obtained from a woman aged 45-65 years in good health. The source material was naive T cells sorted from blood. V gene TRBV5-1 combines with J gene TRBJ1-2, with 7 bases fitting TRBD1. The DNA of the CDR3 is TGCGCCAGCAGCTTGACTCAGGGGGTAGGTCCGTCTGGCTACACCTTC. It is translated as CASSLTQGVGPSGYTF.